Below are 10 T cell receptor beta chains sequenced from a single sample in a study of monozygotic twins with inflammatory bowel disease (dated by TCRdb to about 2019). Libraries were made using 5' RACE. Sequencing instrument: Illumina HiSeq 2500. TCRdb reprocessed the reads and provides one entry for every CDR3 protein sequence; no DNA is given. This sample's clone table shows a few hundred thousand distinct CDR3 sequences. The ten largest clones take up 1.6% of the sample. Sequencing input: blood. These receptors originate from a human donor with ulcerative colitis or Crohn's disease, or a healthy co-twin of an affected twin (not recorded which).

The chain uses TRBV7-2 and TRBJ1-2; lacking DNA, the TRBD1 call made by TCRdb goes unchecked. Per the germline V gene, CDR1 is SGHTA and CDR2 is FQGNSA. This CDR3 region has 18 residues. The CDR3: CASSLARGIREPNYGYTF. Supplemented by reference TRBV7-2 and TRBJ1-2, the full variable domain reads GAGVSQSPSNKVTEKGKDVELRCDPISGHTALYWYRQSLGQGLEFLIYFQGNSAPDKSGLPSDRFSAERTGGSVSTLTIQRTQQEDSAVYLCASSLARGIREPNYGYTFGSGTRLTVV.

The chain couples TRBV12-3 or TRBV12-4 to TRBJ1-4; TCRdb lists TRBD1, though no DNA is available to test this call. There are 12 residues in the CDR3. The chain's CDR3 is CASRGTGMGLFF.

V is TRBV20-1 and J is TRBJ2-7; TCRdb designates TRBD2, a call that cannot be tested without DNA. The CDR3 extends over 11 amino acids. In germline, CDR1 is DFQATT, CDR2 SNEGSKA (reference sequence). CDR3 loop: CSARDQAGQYF.

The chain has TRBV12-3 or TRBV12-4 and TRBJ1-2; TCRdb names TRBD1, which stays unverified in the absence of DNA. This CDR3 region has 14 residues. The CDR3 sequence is CASRQGATSYGYTF.

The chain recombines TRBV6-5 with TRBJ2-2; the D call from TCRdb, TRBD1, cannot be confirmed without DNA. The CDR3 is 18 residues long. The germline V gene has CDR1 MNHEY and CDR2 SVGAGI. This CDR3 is CASSYSRAWDAIFRELFF.

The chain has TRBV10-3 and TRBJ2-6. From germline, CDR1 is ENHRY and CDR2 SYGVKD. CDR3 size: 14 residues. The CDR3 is CAISDTSGANVLTF.

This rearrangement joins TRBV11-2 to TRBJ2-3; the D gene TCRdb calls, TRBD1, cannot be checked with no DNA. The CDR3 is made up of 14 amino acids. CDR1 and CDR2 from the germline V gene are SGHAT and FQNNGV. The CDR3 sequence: CASSFNIQGDTQYF. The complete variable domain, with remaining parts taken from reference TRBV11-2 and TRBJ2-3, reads EAGVAQSPRYKIIEKRQSVAFWCNPISGHATLYWYQQILGQGPKLLIQFQNNGVVDDSQLPKDRFSAERLKGVDSTLKIQPAKLEDSAVYLCASSFNIQGDTQYFGPGTRLTVL.

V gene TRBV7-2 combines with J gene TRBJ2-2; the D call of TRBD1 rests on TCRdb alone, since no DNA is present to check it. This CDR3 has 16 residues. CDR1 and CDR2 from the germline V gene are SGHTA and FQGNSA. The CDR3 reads CASSLRPVTIPGELFF.

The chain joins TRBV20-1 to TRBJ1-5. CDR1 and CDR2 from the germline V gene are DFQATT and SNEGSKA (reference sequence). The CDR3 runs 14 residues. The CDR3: CSTWRLGTNQPQHF.

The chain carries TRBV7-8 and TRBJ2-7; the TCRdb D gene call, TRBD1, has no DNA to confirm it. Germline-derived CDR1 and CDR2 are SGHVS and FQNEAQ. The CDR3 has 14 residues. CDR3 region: CASSSRTGGSEQYF.